This T cell receptor beta chain was captured in a study of T cell responses to AZD1222 COVID-19 vaccine. Background on the study: Second-dose schedules of about 4 or about 12 weeks were combined.

The CDR3 has 14 residues. Germline V gene data show CDR1 as ENHRY and CDR2 as SYGVKD. Trimming cost V 5 bases and J 6 bases; bases outside gene matches: 8. Overall study findings and caveats: The number of AZD1222 recipients seropositive at baseline was only five to seven. Compared with day 0, the breadth and depth of the Spike-specific TCR repertoire rose significantly after two doses of AZD1222. At 160-218 and 743-854, vaccine-associated CD4 TCRs were dominant, and they spanned spike.

About this clone: Its antigen is not known.

Clones were sequenced by immunoSEQ multiplex PCR, and TCRdb holds only the in-frame ones, with some missing. The table lists approximately 79,000 clones, roughly 90% of them singletons. The chain couples TRBV10-3 to TRBJ2-7; TRBD1 matches at 9 bases. The source is an adult in good health. The sample consisted of peripheral blood, taken on day 0 of AZD1222 vaccination. This CDR3 is CAISPGQGRGEQYF. The CDR3 DNA is TGTGCCATCAGTCCGGGACAGGGACGGGGCGAGCAGTACTTC.